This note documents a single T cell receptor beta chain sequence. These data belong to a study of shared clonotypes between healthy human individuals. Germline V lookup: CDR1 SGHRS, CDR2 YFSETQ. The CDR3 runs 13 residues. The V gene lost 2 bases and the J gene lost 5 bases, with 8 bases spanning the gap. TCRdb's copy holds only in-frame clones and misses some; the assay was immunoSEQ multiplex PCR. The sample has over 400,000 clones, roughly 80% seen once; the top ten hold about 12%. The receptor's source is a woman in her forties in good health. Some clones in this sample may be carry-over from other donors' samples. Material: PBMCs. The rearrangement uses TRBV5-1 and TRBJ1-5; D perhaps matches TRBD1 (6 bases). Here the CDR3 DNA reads TGCGCCAGCAGCTTAGGACAGTATCAGCCCCAGCATTTT. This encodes CASSLGQYQPQHF.